This T cell receptor (beta chain) derives from a study of blood T cell repertoires in COVID-19. V lost 3 bases and J 4 bases, leaving 12 bases between the germline ends. Germline V CDR1 and CDR2: SEHNR, FQNEAQ (reference sequence). The CDR3 consists of 15 residues. TCRdb's copy holds only in-frame clones and misses some; the assay was immunoSEQ multiplex PCR. The sample holds fewer than 200,000 clones, 70% to 85% seen once. The V gene is TRBV7-9, the J gene TRBJ2-2, with TRBD2 as a possible D gene (6 bases). Source material: peripheral blood. The receptor was isolated from a woman aged 40 to 50 with COVID-19, enrolled during active disease. DNA for the CDR3: TGTGCCAGCAGCTTGCGACTAGACTTCACCGGGGAGCTGTTTTTT. Residues: CASSLRLDFTGELFF.